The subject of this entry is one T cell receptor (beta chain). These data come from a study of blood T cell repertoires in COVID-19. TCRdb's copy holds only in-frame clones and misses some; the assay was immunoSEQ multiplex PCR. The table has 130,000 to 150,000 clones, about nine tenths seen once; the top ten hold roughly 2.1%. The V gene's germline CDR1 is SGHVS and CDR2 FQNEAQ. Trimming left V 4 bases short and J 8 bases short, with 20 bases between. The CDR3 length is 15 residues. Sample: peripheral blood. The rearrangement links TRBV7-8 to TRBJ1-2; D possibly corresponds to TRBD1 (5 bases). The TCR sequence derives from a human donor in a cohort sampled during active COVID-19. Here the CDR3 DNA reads TGTGCCAGCAGCTCTAGGACAAACTTCTTTCAGGGCTACACCTTC. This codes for CASSSRTNFFQGYTF.